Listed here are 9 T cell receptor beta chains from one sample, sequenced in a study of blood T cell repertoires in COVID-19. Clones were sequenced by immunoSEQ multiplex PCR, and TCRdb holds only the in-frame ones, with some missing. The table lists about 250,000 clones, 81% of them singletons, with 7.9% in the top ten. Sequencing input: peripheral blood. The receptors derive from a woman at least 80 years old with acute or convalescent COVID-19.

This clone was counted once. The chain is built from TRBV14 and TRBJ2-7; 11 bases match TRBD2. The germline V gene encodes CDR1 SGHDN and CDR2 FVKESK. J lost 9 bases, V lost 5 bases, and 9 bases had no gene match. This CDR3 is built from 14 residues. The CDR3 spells CASSRTSGQVAQYF. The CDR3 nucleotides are TGTGCCAGCAGCAGGACTAGCGGGCAGGTGGCGCAGTACTTC.

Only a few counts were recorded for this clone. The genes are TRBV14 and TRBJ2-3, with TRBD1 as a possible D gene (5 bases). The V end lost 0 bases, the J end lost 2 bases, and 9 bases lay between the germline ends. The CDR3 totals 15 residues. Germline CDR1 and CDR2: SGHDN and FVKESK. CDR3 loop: CASSQERGFTDTQYF. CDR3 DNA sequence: TGTGCCAGCAGCCAAGAAAGGGGTTTCACAGATACGCAGTATTTT.

The CDR3 sequence is CASSSAGQGNSPLHF. In DNA form, the CDR3 reads TGTGCCAGCAGTTCCGCAGGACAAGGCAATTCACCCCTCCACTTT. The rearrangement links TRBV28 to TRBJ1-6; tentative D call: TRBD1 (5 bases). There are 15 residues in the CDR3. Deletions cut 4 bases from V and 7 bases from J, with 14 bases between. Germline CDR1 and CDR2: MDHEN and SYDVKM.

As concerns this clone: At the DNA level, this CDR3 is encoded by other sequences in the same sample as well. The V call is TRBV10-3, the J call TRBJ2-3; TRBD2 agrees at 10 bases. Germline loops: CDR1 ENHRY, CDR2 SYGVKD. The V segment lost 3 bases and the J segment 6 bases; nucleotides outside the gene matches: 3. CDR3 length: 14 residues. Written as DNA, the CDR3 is TGTGCCATCAGTGAACTAGCGGGATCGGATACGCAGTATTTT. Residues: CAISELAGSDTQYF.

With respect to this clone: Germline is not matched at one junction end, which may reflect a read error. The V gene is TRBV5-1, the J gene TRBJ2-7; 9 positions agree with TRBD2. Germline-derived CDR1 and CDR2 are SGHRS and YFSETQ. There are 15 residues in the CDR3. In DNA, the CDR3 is TGCGCCCGCAGCGGGGGCGGGGGGGACTCCTACGAGCAGTACTTC. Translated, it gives CARSGGGGDSYEQYF.

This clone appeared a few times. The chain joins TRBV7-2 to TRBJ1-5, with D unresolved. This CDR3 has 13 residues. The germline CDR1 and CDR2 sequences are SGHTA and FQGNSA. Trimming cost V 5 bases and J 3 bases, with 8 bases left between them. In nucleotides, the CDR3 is TGTGCCAGCAGCCAAACTTACAATCAGCCCCAGCATTTT. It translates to CASSQTYNQPQHF. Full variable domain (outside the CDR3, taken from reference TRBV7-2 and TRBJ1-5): GAGVSQSPSNKVTEKGKDVELRCDPISGHTALYWYRQSLGQGLEFLIYFQGNSAPDKSGLPSDRFSAERTGGSVSTLTIQRTQQEDSAVYLCASSQTYNQPQHFGDGTRLSIL.

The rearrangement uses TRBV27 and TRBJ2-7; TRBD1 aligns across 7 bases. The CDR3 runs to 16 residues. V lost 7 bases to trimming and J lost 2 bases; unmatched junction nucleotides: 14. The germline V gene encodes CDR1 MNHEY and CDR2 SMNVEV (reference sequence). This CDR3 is CASISFGQVNTYEQYF. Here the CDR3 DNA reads TGTGCCAGCATTTCTTTCGGACAGGTGAATACCTACGAGCAGTACTTC.

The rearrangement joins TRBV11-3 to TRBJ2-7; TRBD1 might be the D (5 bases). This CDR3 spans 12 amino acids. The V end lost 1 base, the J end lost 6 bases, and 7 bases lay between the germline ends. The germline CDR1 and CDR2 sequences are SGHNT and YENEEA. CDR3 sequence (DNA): TGTGCCAGCAGCTTAGGCCAGGGCGAGCAGTACTTC. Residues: CASSLGQGEQYF.

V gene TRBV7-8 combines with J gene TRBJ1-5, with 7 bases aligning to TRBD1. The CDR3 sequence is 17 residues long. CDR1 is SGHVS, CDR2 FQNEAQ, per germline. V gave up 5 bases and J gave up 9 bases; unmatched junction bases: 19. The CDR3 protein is CASSRSRDSSSSGPQHF. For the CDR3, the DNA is TGTGCCAGCAGCCGGTCCCGGGACAGCTCGTCTTCCGGGCCCCAGCATTTT.